This T cell receptor beta chain was observed in a study of T cells in Graves' hyperthyroidism and ophthalmopathy. Amplification of TCR beta CDR3 regions used RNA as the template. First-round RT-PCR with HTBI primers amplified the TCR CDR3 region. TCRdb fed the multiplex PCR reads into MiXCR, producing one record per CDR3 protein. This table holds 550,000 to 800,000 distinct CDR3 sequences, around a sixth found once. The CDR3 length is 15 residues. Germline V gene lookup returns CDR1 SGHAT and CDR2 FQNNGV. V was pared by 3 bases and J by 4 bases, with 6 bases of the junction left unmatched. Lactation, pregnancy, other autoimmune disease or uncontrolled infection led to exclusion of patients.

This sequence originates from a man aged 50-59 years with Graves' hyperthyroidism. Source material: blood. The chain links TRBV11-2 to TRBJ2-5; 9 bases agree with TRBD1. The CDR3 is CASSLEGDRAETQYF. DNA for the CDR3: TGTGCCAGCAGCTTGGAGGGGGACAGGGCAGAGACCCAGTACTTC. Full variable domain (outside the CDR3, taken from reference TRBV11-2 and TRBJ2-5): EAGVAQSPRYKIIEKRQSVAFWCNPISGHATLYWYQQILGQGPKLLIQFQNNGVVDDSQLPKDRFSAERLKGVDSTLKIQPAKLEDSAVYLCASSLEGDRAETQYFGPGTRLLVL.